This T cell receptor (beta chain) comes out of a study of cytomegalovirus exposure and HLA in healthy donors. The CDR3 is made up of 12 amino acids. Looked up from germline, CDR1 is SEHNR and CDR2 is FQNEAQ (reference sequence). V gave up 0 bases and J gave up 10 bases, with 10 bases separating them. A word on this clone: The antigen is not known.

Whole-study findings and limits: Later findings reportedly placed an Asian-associated ancestry cluster below the roughly 660-donor mean for N-insertions.

The study ran its PCR with 60 Vbeta and 13 Jbeta primers. TCRdb's copy holds only in-frame clones and misses some; the assay was immunoSEQ multiplex PCR. The data show about 130,000 clones, roughly 79% seen once. Source material: PBMCs. This sequence originates from a man younger than 35 in good health and CMV-seronegative. V usage is TRBV7-9 and J usage is TRBJ2-7; D is unclear. The CDR3 loop reads CASSLARVEQYF. CDR3 coding DNA: TGTGCCAGCAGCTTAGCTCGGGTAGAACAGTACTTC.